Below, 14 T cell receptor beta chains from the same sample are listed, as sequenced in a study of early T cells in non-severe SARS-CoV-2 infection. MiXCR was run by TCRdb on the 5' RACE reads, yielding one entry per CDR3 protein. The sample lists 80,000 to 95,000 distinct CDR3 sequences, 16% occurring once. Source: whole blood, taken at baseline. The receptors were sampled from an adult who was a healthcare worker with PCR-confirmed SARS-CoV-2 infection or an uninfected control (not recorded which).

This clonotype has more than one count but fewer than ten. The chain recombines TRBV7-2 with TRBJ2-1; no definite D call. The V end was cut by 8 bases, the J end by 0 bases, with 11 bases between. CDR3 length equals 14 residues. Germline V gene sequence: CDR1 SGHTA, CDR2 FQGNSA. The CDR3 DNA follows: TGTGCCAGCGGTGGACGAACCTCCTACAATGAGCAGTTCTTC. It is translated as CASGGRTSYNEQFF.

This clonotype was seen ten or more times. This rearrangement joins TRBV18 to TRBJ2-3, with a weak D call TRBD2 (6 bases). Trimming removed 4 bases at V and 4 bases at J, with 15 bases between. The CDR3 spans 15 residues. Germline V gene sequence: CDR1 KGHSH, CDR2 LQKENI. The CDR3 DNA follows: TGTGCCAGCTCACATGGGACTTCAGCCTCAGATACGCAGTATTTT. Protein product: CASSHGTSASDTQYF.

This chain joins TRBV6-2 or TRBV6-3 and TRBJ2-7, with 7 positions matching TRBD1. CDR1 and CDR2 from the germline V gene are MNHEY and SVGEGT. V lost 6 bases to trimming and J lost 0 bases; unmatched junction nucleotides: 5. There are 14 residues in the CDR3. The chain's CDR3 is CASRLRGSSYEQYF. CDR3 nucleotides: TGTGCCAGCAGACTCAGGGGGAGCTCCTACGAGCAGTACTTC.

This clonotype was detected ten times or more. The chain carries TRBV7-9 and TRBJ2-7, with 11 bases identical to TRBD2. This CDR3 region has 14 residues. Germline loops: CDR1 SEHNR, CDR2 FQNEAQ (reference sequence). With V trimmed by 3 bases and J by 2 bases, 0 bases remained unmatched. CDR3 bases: TGTGCCAGCAGCTTGACTAGCGGGACCTACGAGCAGTACTTC. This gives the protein CASSLTSGTYEQYF.

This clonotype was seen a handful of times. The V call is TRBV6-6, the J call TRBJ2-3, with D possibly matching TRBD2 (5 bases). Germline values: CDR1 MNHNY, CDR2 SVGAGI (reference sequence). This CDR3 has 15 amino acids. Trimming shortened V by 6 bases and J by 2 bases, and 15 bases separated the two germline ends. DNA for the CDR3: TGTGCCAGCAGGGCAGCCGAGGGCCACACAGATACGCAGTATTTT. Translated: CASRAAEGHTDTQYF.

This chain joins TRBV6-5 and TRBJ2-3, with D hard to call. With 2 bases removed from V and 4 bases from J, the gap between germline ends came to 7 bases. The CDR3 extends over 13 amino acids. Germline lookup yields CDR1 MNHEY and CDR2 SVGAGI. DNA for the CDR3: TGTGCCAGCAGTTACGCTAGACCAGATACGCAGTATTTT. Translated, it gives CASSYARPDTQYF.

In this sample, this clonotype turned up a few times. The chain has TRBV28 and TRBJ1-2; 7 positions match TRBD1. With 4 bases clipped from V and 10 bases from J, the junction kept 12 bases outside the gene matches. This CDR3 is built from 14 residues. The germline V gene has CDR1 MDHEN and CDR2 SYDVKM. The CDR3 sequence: CASSSGQSGKVYTF. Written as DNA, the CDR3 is TGTGCCAGCAGTTCGGGACAGTCGGGTAAAGTCTACACCTTC.

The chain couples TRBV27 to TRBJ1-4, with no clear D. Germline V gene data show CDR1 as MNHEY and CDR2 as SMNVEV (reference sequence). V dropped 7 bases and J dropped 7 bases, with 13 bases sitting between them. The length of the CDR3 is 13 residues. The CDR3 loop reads CASKRDGGEKLFF. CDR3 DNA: TGTGCCAGCAAAAGGGATGGTGGTGAAAAACTGTTTTTT.

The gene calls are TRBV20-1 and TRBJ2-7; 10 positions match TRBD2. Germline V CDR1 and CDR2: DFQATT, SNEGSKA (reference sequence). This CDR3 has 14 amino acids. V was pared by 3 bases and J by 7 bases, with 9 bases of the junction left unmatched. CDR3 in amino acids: CSASSGGGLGEQYF. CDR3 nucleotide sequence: TGCAGTGCTAGCAGCGGGGGGGGTCTGGGTGAGCAGTACTTC.

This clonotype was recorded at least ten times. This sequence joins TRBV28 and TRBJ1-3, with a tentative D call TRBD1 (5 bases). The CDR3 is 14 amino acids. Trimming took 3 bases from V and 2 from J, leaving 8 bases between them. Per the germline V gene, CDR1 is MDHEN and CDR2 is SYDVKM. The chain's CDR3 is CASSFGGAGNTIYF. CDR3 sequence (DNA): TGTGCCAGCAGTTTTGGGGGTGCTGGAAACACCATATATTTT.

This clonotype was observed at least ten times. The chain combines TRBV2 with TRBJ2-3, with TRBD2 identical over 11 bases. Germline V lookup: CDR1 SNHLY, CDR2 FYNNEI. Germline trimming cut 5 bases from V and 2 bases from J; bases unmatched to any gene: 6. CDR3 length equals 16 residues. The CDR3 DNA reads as TGTGCCAGCAGTCCTGGGACTAGCGGATACACAGATACGCAGTATTTT. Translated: CASSPGTSGYTDTQYF.

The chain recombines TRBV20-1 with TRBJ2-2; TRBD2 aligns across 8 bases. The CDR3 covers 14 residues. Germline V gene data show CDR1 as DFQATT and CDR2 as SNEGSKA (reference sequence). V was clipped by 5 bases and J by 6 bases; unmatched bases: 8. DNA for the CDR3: TGCAGTGCTCATAGCGGGGCGTACGCCGGGGAGCTGTTTTTT. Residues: CSAHSGAYAGELFF.

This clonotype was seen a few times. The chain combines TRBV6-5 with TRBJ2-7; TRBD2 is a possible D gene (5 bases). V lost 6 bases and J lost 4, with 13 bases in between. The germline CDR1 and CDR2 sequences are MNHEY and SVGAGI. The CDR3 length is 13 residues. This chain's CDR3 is CASRVETGYEQYF. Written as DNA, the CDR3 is TGTGCCAGCAGAGTCGAGACGGGATACGAGCAGTACTTC.

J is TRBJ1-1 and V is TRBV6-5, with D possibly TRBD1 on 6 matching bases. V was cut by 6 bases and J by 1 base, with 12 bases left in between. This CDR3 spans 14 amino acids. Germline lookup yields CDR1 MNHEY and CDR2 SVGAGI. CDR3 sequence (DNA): TGTGCCAGCAGACCGAGAGGGGGGAACACTGAAGCTTTCTTT. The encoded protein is CASRPRGGNTEAFF.